The sequence of this T cell receptor (beta chain) was determined in a study of CD4 T cells in relation to SARS-CoV-2 and coronaviruses. The study's findings and limits: In roughly 61% of donors, memory CD4+ clonotypes crossrecognized SARS-CoV-2 and at least one common cold coronavirus spike.

With V trimmed by 10 bases and J by 2 bases, 6 bases remained unmatched. The CDR3 runs 14 residues. Looked up from germline, CDR1 is MNHEY and CDR2 is SVGAGI. The data were produced by immunoSEQ multiplex PCR, yet TCRdb's version contains in-frame clones alone and is incomplete. The repertoire includes 30,000 to 45,000 clones, 70% to 90% of them detected once, and roughly a tenth sits in the top ten. To note about this clone: Its antigen is unknown.

The receptor comes from an adult with COVID-19. The V gene is TRBV6-5, the J gene TRBJ2-5, with 11 positions matching TRBD2. Sequenced material: memory CD4+ T cells from PBMCs. In DNA, the CDR3 is TGTGCCACGGTAGCGGGGGGGCCTCAAGAGACCCAGTACTTC. Its protein product is CATVAGGPQETQYF.